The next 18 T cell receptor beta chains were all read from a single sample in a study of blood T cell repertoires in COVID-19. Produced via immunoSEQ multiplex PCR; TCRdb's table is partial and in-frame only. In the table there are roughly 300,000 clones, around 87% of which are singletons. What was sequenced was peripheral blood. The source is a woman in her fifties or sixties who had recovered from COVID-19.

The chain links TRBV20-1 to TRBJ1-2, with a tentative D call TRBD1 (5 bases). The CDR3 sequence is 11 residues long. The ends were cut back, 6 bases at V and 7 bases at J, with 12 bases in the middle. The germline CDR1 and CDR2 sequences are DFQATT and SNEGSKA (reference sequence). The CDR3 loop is CSAAGWGGYTF. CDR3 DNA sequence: TGCAGTGCGGCAGGGTGGGGTGGCTACACCTTC.

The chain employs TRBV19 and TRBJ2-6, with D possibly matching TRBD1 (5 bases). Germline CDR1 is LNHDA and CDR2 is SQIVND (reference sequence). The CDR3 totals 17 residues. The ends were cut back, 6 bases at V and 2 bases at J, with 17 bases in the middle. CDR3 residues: CASSKPSGSTGANVLTF. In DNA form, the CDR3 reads TGTGCCAGTAGCAAACCCTCAGGGTCGACTGGGGCCAACGTCCTGACTTTC.

DNA of the CDR3: TGTGCCAGCGGGGGGACTAGTGGGGCGGAGACCCAGTACTTC. Encoded protein: CASGGTSGAETQYF. V gene TRBV27 combines with J gene TRBJ2-5; 8 nucleotides match TRBD2. The CDR3 is 14 residues long. Germline lookup yields CDR1 MNHEY and CDR2 SMNVEV (reference sequence). Trimming took 8 bases from V and 5 from J; bases not matched to a gene: 10.

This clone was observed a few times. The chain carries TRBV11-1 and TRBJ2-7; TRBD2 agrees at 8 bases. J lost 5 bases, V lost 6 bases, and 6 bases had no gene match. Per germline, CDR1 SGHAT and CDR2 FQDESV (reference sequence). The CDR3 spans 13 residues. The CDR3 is CASRLASGHEQYF. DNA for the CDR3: TGTGCCAGCAGGCTGGCTAGCGGGCACGAGCAGTACTTC. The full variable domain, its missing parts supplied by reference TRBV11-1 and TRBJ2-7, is EAEVAQSPRYKITEKSQAVAFWCDPISGHATLYWYRQILGQGPELLVQFQDESVVDDSQLPKDRFSAERLKGVDSTLKIQPAELGDSAMYLCASRLASGHEQYFGPGTRLTVT.

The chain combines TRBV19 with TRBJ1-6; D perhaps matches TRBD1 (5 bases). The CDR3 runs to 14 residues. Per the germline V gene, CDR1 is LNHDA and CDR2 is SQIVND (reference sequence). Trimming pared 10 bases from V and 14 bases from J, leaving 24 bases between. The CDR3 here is CATKAGSEPQTLHF. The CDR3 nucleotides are TGTGCCACCAAGGCAGGGTCCGAACCTCAAACCCTCCACTTT.

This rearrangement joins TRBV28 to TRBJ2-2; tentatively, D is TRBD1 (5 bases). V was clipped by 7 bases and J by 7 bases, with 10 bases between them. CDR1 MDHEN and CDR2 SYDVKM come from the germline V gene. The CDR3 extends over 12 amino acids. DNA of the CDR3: TGTGCCAGCACCGACAGTTTCGGGGAGCTGTTTTTT. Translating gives CASTDSFGELFF.

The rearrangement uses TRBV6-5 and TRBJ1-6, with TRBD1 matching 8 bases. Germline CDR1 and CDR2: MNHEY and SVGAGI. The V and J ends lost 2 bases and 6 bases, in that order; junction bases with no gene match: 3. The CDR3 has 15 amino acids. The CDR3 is CASSYARGLNSPLHF. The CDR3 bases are TGTGCCAGCAGTTACGCCAGGGGGCTTAATTCACCCCTCCACTTT.

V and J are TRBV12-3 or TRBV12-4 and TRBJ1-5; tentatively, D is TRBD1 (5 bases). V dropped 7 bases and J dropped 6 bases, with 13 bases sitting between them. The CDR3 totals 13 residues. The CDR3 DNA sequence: TGTGCCAGCACCGGGGGATTGGGTCAGCCCCAGCATTTT. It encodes CASTGGLGQPQHF.

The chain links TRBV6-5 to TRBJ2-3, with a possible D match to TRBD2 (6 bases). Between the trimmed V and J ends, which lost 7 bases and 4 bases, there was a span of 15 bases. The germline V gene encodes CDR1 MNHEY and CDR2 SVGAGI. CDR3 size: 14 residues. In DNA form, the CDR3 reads TGTGCCAGCAAGAAGGCGGGAATCTCAGATACGCAGTATTTT. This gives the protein CASKKAGISDTQYF.

The CDR3 bases are TGTGCCAGCAGCTCCGGGACTGTAACCTACGAGCAGTACTTC. Its protein product is CASSSGTVTYEQYF. This rearrangement joins TRBV13 to TRBJ2-7; D may be TRBD2 (6 bases). Germline V gene sequence: CDR1 PRHDT, CDR2 FYEKMQ (reference sequence). The V and J ends lost 4 bases and 2 bases respectively, with 12 bases between them. There are 14 residues in the CDR3.

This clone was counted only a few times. In DNA form, the CDR3 reads TGTGCCAGCAGCCAGCAACCGGGGTCGGGAATCTACGAGCAGTACTTC. Translating gives CASSQQPGSGIYEQYF. The chain recombines TRBV3-1 (or the pseudogene TRBV3-2) with TRBJ2-7; TRBD2 is a possible D gene (5 bases). The V end was cut by 3 bases, the J end by 3 bases, with 18 bases between. In germline, CDR1 is LGHDT, CDR2 YNNKEL (reference sequence). This CDR3 contains 16 residues.

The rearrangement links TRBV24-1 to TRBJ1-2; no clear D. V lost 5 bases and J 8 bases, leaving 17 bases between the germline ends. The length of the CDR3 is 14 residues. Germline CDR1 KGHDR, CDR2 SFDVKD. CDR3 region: CATSASPGEEGYTF. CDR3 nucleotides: TGTGCCACCAGTGCTTCCCCGGGAGAGGAAGGCTACACCTTC.

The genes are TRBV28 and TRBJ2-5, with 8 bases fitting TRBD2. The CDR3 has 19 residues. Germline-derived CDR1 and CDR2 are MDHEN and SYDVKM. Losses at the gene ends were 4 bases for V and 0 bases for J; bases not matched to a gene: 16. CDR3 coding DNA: TGTGCCAGCAGTTCTCGGGAGGGCGGGAAGGAGCGGAACCAAGAGACCCAGTACTTC. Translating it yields CASSSREGGKERNQETQYF.

CDR3 residues: CASSPRQGIFGQSAQHF. DNA of the CDR3: TGTGCCAGCAGTCCGAGGCAGGGGATATTCGGGCAATCAGCCCAGCATTTT. V is TRBV6-4 and J is TRBJ1-5; D is possibly TRBD1 (6 bases). Germline V gene sequence: CDR1 MRHNA, CDR2 SNTAGT. The length of the CDR3 is 17 residues. Trimming took 5 bases from V and 11 from J, leaving 28 bases between them.

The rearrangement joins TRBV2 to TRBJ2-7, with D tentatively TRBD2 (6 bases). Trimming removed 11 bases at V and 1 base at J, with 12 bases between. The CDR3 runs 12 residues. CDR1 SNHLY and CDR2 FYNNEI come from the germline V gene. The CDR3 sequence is CAGGTVSYEQYF. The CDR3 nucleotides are TGTGCCGGAGGGACGGTATCCTACGAGCAGTACTTC.

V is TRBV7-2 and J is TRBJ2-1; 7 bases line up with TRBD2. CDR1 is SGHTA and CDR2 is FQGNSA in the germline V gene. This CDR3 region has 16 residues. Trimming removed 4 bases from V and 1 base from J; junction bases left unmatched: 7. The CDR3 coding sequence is TGTGCCAGCAGCTCAAAAGCGGGATGGTCCTACAATGAGCAGTTCTTC. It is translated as CASSSKAGWSYNEQFF.

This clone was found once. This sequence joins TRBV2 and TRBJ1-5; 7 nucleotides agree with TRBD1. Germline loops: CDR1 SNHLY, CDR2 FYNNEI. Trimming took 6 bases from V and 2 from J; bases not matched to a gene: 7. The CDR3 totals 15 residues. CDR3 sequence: CASRLDRAGNQPQHF. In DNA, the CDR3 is TGTGCCAGCAGACTCGACAGGGCGGGCAATCAGCCCCAGCATTTT. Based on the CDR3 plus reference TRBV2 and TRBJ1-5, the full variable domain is EPEVTQTPSHQVTQMGQEVILRCVPISNHLYFYWYRQILGQKVEFLVSFYNNEISEKSEIFDDQFSVERPDGSNFTLKIRSTKLEDSAMYFCASRLDRAGNQPQHFGDGTRLSIL.

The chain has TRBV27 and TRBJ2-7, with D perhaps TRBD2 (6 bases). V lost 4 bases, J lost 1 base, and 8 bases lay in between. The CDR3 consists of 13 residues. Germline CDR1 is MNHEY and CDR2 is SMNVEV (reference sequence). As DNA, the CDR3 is TGTGCCAGCAGTTCCGGGACTTCCTACGAGCAGTACTTC. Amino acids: CASSSGTSYEQYF.